This TCR beta chain was sequenced in a study of T cells in Graves' hyperthyroidism and ophthalmopathy. Study details: Peripheral blood was acquired at first diagnosis, ahead of any therapy whatsoever.

This clonotype has at least ten counts. Amplified TCR beta CDR3 regions derived from RNA transcripts. When the TCR CDR3 underwent first-round RT-PCR, the HTBI primer set was used. Via MiXCR, TCRdb re-called the multiplex PCR reads, giving one row per CDR3 protein. The profile shows about 290,000 distinct CDR3 sequences, 12% to 15% of them singletons. Hyperthyroidism of Graves' type that showed no ophthalmopathy progression within 18 months was stable. The study based diagnoses on clinical symptoms, serum thyroxine and TRAb, thyroid ultrasound and orbital computed tomography. The CDR3 totals 14 residues. V lost 5 bases to trimming and J lost 5 bases, with 15 bases between them.

The chain recombines TRBV12-3 or TRBV12-4 with TRBJ2-5, with TRBD2 as a possible D gene (6 bases). The clonotype was recovered from a woman aged 40 to 55 with Graves' hyperthyroidism. The sequenced material came from blood. CDR3 nucleotides: TGTGCCAGCAGTCCCGGGACTCTGTCTGAGACCCAGTACTTC. Its translation: CASSPGTLSETQYF.